The source of this T cell receptor (beta chain) is a study of blood T cell repertoires in COVID-19. Clones were sequenced by immunoSEQ multiplex PCR, and TCRdb holds only the in-frame ones, with some missing. The sample records fewer than 350,000 clones, roughly 87% being singletons. CDR3 length equals 15 residues. The germline CDR1 and CDR2 sequences are MDHEN and SYDVKM. With 6 bases clipped from V and 3 bases from J, the junction kept 9 bases outside the gene matches. This TCR was sampled from a woman in her forties who had recovered from COVID-19. The specimen sequenced was PBMCs or T cells enriched from blood (not recorded which). The chain has TRBV28 and TRBJ2-7, with 9 bases lining up with TRBD1. The CDR3 DNA reads as TGTGCCAGCAGACTCCCCGGGACAGGGCACTACGAGCAGTACTTC. This encodes CASRLPGTGHYEQYF. Full variable domain (remainder filled in from reference TRBV28 and TRBJ2-7): DVKVTQSSRYLVKRTGEKVFLECVQDMDHENMFWYRQDPGLGLRLIYFSYDVKMKEKGDIPEGYSVSREKKERFSLILESASTNQTSMYLCASRLPGTGHYEQYFGPGTRLTVT.